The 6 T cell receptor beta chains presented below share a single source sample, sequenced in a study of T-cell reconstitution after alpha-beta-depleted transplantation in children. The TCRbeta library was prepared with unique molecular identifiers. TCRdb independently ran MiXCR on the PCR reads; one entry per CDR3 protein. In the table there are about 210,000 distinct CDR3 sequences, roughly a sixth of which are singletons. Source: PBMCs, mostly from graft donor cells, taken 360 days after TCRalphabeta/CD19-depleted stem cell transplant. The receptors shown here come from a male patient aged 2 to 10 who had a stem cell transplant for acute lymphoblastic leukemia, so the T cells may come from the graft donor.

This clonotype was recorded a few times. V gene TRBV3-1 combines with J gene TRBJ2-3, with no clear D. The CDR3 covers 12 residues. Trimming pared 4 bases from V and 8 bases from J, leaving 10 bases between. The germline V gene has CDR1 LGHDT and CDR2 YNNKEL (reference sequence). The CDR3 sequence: CASSPDDITQYF. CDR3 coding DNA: TGTGCCAGCAGCCCGGACGATATTACGCAGTATTTT.

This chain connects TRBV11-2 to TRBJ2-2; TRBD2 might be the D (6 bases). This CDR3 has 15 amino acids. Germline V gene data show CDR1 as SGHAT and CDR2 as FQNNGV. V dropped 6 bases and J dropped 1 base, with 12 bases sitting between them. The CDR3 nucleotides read TGTGCCAGCAGTCGCGGGACCGAGAACACCGGGGAGCTGTTTTTT. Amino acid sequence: CASSRGTENTGELFF. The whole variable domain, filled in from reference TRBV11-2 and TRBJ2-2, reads EAGVAQSPRYKIIEKRQSVAFWCNPISGHATLYWYQQILGQGPKLLIQFQNNGVVDDSQLPKDRFSAERLKGVDSTLKIQPAKLEDSAVYLCASSRGTENTGELFFGEGSRLTVL.

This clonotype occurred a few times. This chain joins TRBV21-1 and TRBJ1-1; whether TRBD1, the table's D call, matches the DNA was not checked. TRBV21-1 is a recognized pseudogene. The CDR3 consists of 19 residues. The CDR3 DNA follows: TGTGCCAGCAGCAAAGGAGGGGGACAGAATAGTCGGCGGAACACTGAAGCTTTCTTT. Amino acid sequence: CASSKGGGQNSRRNTEAFF.

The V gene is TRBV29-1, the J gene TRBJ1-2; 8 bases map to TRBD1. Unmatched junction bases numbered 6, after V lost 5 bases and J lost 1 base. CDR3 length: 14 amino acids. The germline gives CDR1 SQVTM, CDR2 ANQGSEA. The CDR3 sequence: CSVPGQDLNYGYTF. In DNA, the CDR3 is TGCAGCGTTCCGGGACAGGATCTTAACTATGGCTACACCTTC.

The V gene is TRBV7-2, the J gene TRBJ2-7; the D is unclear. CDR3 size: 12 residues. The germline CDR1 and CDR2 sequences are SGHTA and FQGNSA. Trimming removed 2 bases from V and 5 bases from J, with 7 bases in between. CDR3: CASSLTLNEQYF. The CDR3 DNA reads TGTGCCAGCAGCTTAACTCTTAACGAGCAGTACTTC.

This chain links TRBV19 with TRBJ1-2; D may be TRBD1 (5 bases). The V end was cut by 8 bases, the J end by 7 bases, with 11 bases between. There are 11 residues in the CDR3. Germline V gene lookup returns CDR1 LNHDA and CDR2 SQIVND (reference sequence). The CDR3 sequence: CASFREGGYTF. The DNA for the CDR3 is TGTGCCAGTTTCAGGGAAGGTGGCTACACCTTC. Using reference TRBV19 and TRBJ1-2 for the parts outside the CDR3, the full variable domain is DGGITQSPKYLFRKEGQNVTLSCEQNLNHDAMYWYRQDPGQGLRLIYYSQIVNDFQKGDIAEGYSVSREKKESFPLTVTSAQKNPTAFYLCASFREGGYTFGSGTRLTVV.